The clone carrying this T cell receptor beta chain was seen more than once but under ten times. The antigen is undetermined. The germline CDR1 and CDR2 sequences are DFQATT and SNEGSKA (reference sequence). CDR3 length: 15 amino acids. The ends were cut back, 3 bases at V and 1 base at J, with 13 bases in the middle. Documented time point: newly diagnosed GD, antithyroid drugs for less than 3 months. From PBMCs, RNA was extracted and then used to make the TCR library. The data were taken from a study of regulatory T cells in long-lasting Graves disease. Libraries of TCR beta came from iRepertoire HTBI primers plus Arm-PCR of CDR3 regions. TCRdb recomputed calls from the multiplex PCR reads with MiXCR, one row per CDR3 protein. The sample has a few hundred thousand distinct CDR3 sequences, 20% to 25% seen once. General observations from the study: Newly diagnosed Graves' patients had higher TCR diversity than persistent ones. When disease was persistent, TRBV28, TRBJ1-2 and TRBJ2-5 were the favored segments.

The source is a female donor with Graves disease. The chain links TRBV20-1 to TRBJ1-5; perhaps TRBD1 as D (6 bases). This specimen consisted of peripheral blood mononuclear cells (PBMCs), obtained at new diagnosis, from a patient treated with antithyroid drugs. Here the CDR3 DNA reads TGCAGTGCTAGTTCAGGGGCGGAAAGCAATCAGCCCCAGCATTTT. Its translation is CSASSGAESNQPQHF.